This T cell receptor beta chain was documented in a study of T cells in Graves' hyperthyroidism and ophthalmopathy. Amplification of TCR beta CDR3 regions used RNA as the template. Initially, a first-round RT-PCR of the TCR CDR3 employed the HTBI primer set. TCRdb processed the multiplex PCR reads anew with MiXCR; each CDR3 protein has one entry. The data show a few hundred thousand distinct CDR3 sequences, with around 15% seen just once and roughly 20% held by the top ten. The ends were cut back, 5 bases at V and 2 bases at J, with 12 bases in the middle. CDR1 is MNHEY and CDR2 is SMNVEV in the germline V gene (reference sequence). This CDR3 is 14 amino acids long. With respect to this clonotype: What it binds is not known.

Whole-study findings and limits: Most clonotypes expanded in thyroid above 0.001 were likewise present in blood.

The chain is built from TRBV27 and TRBJ1-2; D might be TRBD1 (5 bases). This clonotype was sampled from a woman aged 60-75 years with Graves' ophthalmopathy. Sequencing input: blood. CDR3 nucleotide sequence: TGTGCCAGCAGTCCCCTCGGGACCAACTATGGCTACACCTTC. Encoded protein: CASSPLGTNYGYTF.